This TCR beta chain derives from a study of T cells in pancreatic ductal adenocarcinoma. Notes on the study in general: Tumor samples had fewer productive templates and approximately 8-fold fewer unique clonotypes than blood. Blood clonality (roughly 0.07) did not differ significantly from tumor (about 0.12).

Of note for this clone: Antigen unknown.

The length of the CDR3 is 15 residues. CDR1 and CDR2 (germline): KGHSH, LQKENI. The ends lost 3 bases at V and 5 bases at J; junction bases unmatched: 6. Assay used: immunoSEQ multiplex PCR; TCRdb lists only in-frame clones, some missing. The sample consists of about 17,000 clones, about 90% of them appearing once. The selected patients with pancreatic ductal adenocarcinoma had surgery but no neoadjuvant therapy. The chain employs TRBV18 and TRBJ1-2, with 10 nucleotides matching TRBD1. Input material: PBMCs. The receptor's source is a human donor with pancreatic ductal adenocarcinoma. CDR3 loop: CASSPPGQGLYGYTF. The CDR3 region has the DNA TGTGCCAGCTCACCTCCGGGACAGGGGCTTTATGGCTACACCTTC.